These T cell receptor beta chains were read from a single sample in a study of T-cell reconstitution after alpha-beta-depleted transplantation in children. MiXCR was run by TCRdb on the PCR reads, yielding one entry per CDR3 protein. The sample includes roughly 790,000 distinct CDR3 sequences, less than 20% of them seen just once. This specimen was PBMCs, mostly from graft donor cells, taken 360 days after TCRalphabeta/CD19-depleted stem cell transplant. Source of these receptors: a male patient younger than 18 who had a stem cell transplant for acute lymphoblastic leukemia, so the T cells may come from the graft donor. Both conserved end residues are part of each CDR3. Each record gives: J gene, V gene, CDR3 protein.

TRBJ2-7 | TRBV7-9 | CASSPPSGSPHEQYF
TRBJ1-4 | TRBV20-1 | CSARQAQASTNEKLFF
TRBJ2-5 | TRBV4-2 | CASSQDLGRELLIEETQYF
TRBJ2-7 | TRBV2 | CASREVWSSRTYEQYF
TRBJ2-7 | TRBV9 | CASSVGGQSSYEQYF
TRBJ2-5 | TRBV12-3/TRBV12-4 | CASSSRPLAYQETQYF
TRBJ2-1 | TRBV2 | CASSPYGAFYNEQFF
TRBJ2-7 | TRBV27 | CASSLVVGVYEQYF
TRBJ2-1 | TRBV9 | CASSAIAGGSNEQFF
TRBJ1-5 | TRBV6-6 | CASSYARNQPQHF
TRBJ2-5 | TRBV29-1 | CSVGSGQQYF
TRBJ2-7 | TRBV29-1 | CSVATAYEQYF
TRBJ2-2 | TRBV7-6 | CASSHISLGPGELFF
TRBJ2-5 | TRBV9 | CASSVGKLARRQETQYF
TRBJ2-7 | TRBV11-1 | CASSLAHLTGRRASPPYEQYF
TRBJ2-3 | TRBV6-5 | CASSYFTGGGDTQYF
TRBJ2-5 | TRBV12-3/TRBV12-4 | CASSFTRKTQYF
TRBJ1-1 | TRBV4-1 | CASSQALNPLGTEAFF
TRBJ2-7 | TRBV5-1 | CASTRTSGSRYEQYF
TRBJ2-7 | TRBV19 | CASSTPWGYLSYEQYF
TRBJ2-5 | TRBV10-3 | CAIALQETGIQETQYF
TRBJ2-5 | TRBV5-1 | CASSLPAGAGETQYF
TRBJ2-5 | TRBV6-4 | CASSDSGLAEIQETQYF
TRBJ2-6 | TRBV6-5 | CASRTASGANVLTF
TRBJ2-1 | TRBV9 | CASSLGGRPNNEQFF
TRBJ2-3 | TRBV3-1 | CASSQDWDGAQYF
TRBJ2-1 | TRBV13 | CASSSGVVEFWQFF
TRBJ2-2 | TRBV29-1 | CSVPDRDGGELFF
TRBJ1-4 | TRBV7-2 | CASSLVEGGKLFF
TRBJ2-1 | TRBV4-2 | CASSPWASGSNEQFF
TRBJ2-6 | TRBV13 | CASSTYRGSGANVLTF
TRBJ2-7 | TRBV7-8 | CASSSRLVVSSYEQYF
TRBJ1-1 | TRBV28 | CASSETSGGAFF
TRBJ2-1 | TRBV18 | CASSRAERGNEQFF
TRBJ2-7 | TRBV5-1 | CASSMMTGMSSYEQYF
TRBJ2-2 | TRBV5-1 | CASRWTSGSTTGELFF
TRBJ2-3 | TRBV29-1 | CSADGASDALWDTQYF
TRBJ2-1 | TRBV5-1 | CASTLAGGPGNEQFF
TRBJ2-1 | TRBV19 | CASTAAGGSYNEQFF
TRBJ2-7 | TRBV27 | CASSSWEGGRGYEQYF
TRBJ1-5 | TRBV6-1 | CASTLTGYSNQPQHF
TRBJ2-1 | TRBV3-1 | CASSLRAGNSEQFF
TRBJ2-5 | TRBV10-3 | CAISDASGSRETQYF
TRBJ1-2 | TRBV7-9 | CASSPYGTGNYGYTF
TRBJ2-7 | TRBV11-1 | CASSSWTSGRPTRYEQYF
TRBJ2-7 | TRBV12-3/TRBV12-4 | CASSSGQGVYEQYF
TRBJ2-4 | TRBV18 | CASSRFADRAKNIQYF
TRBJ1-1 | TRBV12-3/TRBV12-4 | CASSFQGPLNTEAFF
TRBJ2-1 | TRBV5-6 | CASSLEGNGYNEQFF
TRBJ1-1 | TRBV5-1 | CASSLGRLTEAFF
TRBJ2-1 | TRBV2 | CASSDETGGPYNEQFF
TRBJ2-7 | TRBV5-1 | CASSLRGQPGLSTYEQYF
TRBJ1-5 | TRBV6-1 | CASSQGSAQPQHF
TRBJ1-1 | TRBV6-1 | CASSERPPGGTEAFF